This T cell receptor beta chain was recorded in a study of blood T cell repertoires in COVID-19. In germline, CDR1 is SGHTA, CDR2 FQGNSA. With 4 bases removed from V and 1 base from J, the gap between germline ends came to 11 bases. CDR3 length: 14 residues. With regard to this clone: Additional DNA sequences in this sample encode the identical CDR3.

Profiled with immunoSEQ multiplex PCR; TCRdb holds only in-frame clones, not every one. The sample holds under 200,000 clones, more than 60% seen once. This chain uses TRBV7-2 with TRBJ2-7; possible D gene TRBD2, 6 bases. The source of this sequence is a man in his fifties or sixties with acute or convalescent COVID-19. Sequencing used peripheral blood. The CDR3 region is CASSYARGSYEQYF. DNA of the CDR3: TGTGCCAGCAGCTATGCCCGGGGGTCCTACGAGCAGTACTTC.